Below, 30 T cell receptor beta chains from the same sample are listed, as sequenced in a study of tumor-infiltrating lymphocytes in primary liver carcinoma. Researchers generated TCR beta cDNA from 500 to 600 ng of total RNA, relying on a constant-region primer. Three nested multiplex PCR rounds, a slightly modified ARM-PCR, produced the libraries for TCR beta. With TRBV1-TRBV30 forward primers and a C-beta reverse primer, the first two PCR rounds were run for approximately 10 cycles each. TCRdb reanalysed the multiplex PCR reads using MiXCR and keeps one entry per CDR3 protein. The table records approximately 310,000 distinct CDR3 sequences, about 62% of them present only once. Unsorted whole blood supplied the blood RNA, and germline DNA was isolated too. The specimen sequenced was peripheral blood. The receptor set was obtained from a man aged 40-49 years with primary liver carcinoma and hepatitis B virus infection.

This clonotype was recorded many times. V gene TRBV6-2 or TRBV6-3 combines with J gene TRBJ1-5, with D unresolved. Germline V gene lookup returns CDR1 MNHEY and CDR2 SVGEGT. V lost 5 bases, J lost 7 bases, and 21 bases lay in between. CDR3 length: 16 residues. The CDR3 nucleotides read TGTGCCAGCAGTAAACCGACCGAACCGCGCGGACAGCCCCAGCATTTT. Protein sequence: CASSKPTEPRGQPQHF.

Concerning this clonotype: The conserved final phenylalanine or tryptophan is absent from the CDR3, which likely points to a read error. This chain links TRBV7-9 with TRBJ2-4, with D possibly matching TRBD2 (6 bases). Deletions cut 1 base from V and 1 base from J, with 8 bases between. Per the germline V gene, CDR1 is SEHNR and CDR2 is FQNEAQ (reference sequence). There are 15 residues in the CDR3. CDR3 sequence (DNA): TGTGCCAGCAGCTTAGTTGGGGGGGCCAAAAACATTCAGTACATC. Translation: CASSLVGGAKNIQYI.

As to this clonotype: A junction end diverges from the germline sequence, so it may reflect a read error. This chain uses TRBV29-1 with TRBJ2-4; D might be TRBD2 (5 bases). The germline gives CDR1 SQVTM, CDR2 ANQGSEA. The CDR3 length is 14 residues. The CDR3 DNA follows: TGCAGGGTCCGGACTGTGCTAGCCAAAAACACTCAGTACTTC. Protein: CRVRTVLAKNTQYF.

Details on this clonotype: Because it lacks the conserved phenylalanine or tryptophan at the end, this CDR3 is likely a read error. The genes are TRBV12-3 or TRBV12-4 and TRBJ2-7; 10 bases match TRBD1. The CDR3 spans 16 residues. CDR3 in amino acids: CASGLSGTGDSYEQYL. The DNA for the CDR3 is TGTGCCAGCGGTTTATCCGGGACAGGGGACTCCTACGAGCAGTACTTG.

Details on this clonotype: No conserved phenylalanine or tryptophan ends this CDR3, so it is likely a read error. The rearrangement uses TRBV29-1 and TRBJ2-3, with 7 nucleotides matching TRBD2. Per germline, CDR1 SQVTM and CDR2 ANQGSEA. V lost 0 bases to trimming and J lost 1 base; unmatched junction nucleotides: 4. CDR3 length: 15 residues. The CDR3 DNA follows: TGCAGCGTTGAAGAGGGGCGGGAGCGCACAGATACGCAGTATTCT. This sequence encodes CSVEEGRERTDTQYS.

Comment on this clonotype: Given a much more abundant clone one base away, this may be a read error. This chain links TRBV12-3 or TRBV12-4 with TRBJ2-7; TRBD2 matches at 9 bases. The CDR3 sequence is 16 residues long. V trimming: 3 bases; J trimming: 7 bases; junction bases outside the gene matches: 13. The CDR3 DNA sequence: TGTGCCAGCAGTTTTGCGGGGCTAGCGGGAACAGGGGAGCAGTACTTC. It translates to CASSFAGLAGTGEQYF.

Ten or more counts support this clonotype. The chain has TRBV6-2 or TRBV6-3 and TRBJ2-3; D possibly corresponds to TRBD2 (6 bases). CDR1 and CDR2 (germline): MNHEY, SVGEGT. The germline V and J ends were trimmed by 3 bases and 1 base, with 14 bases remaining between them. The CDR3 length is 16 residues. The DNA for the CDR3 is TGTGCCAGCAGTTATGGGACGGGAGCGGGCACAGATACGCAGTATTTT. Translating it yields CASSYGTGAGTDTQYF.

Remarks on this clonotype: A read error may be the cause here, since a much bigger clone is one base away. The rearrangement uses TRBV4-2 and TRBJ2-2; 7 bases agree with TRBD2. Germline-derived CDR1 and CDR2 are LGHNA and YNFKEQ. CDR3 size: 15 residues. The CDR3 region has the DNA TGTACCAGCAGCCAAGCGGGGCTAGACACCGGGGAGCTGTTTTTT. Its translation is CTSSQAGLDTGELFF.

For this clonotype: Because it lacks the conserved phenylalanine or tryptophan at the end, this CDR3 is likely a read error. The chain recombines TRBV4-3 with TRBJ2-7, with unresolved D. CDR3 length equals 14 residues. CDR1 LGHNA and CDR2 YSLEER come from the germline V gene. Trimming removed 6 bases from V and 1 base from J, with 13 bases in between. The CDR3 coding sequence is TGCGCCAGCAGTCATTTGCCGGCATCCTACGAGCAGTACTCC. Residues: CASSHLPASYEQYS.

On this clonotype: A read error is possible here, since a much larger clone lies one base away. J is TRBJ2-7 and V is TRBV6-5, with 10 bases that match TRBD1. With V trimmed by 8 bases and J by 7 bases, 14 bases remained unmatched. The CDR3 runs 15 residues. Looked up from germline, CDR1 is MNHEY and CDR2 is SVGAGI. CDR3 coding DNA: TGTGCCAGCGGGCGAGGGGAGGGACAGGGGTATGAGCAGTACTTC. It codes for CASGRGEGQGYEQYF.

As for this clonotype: A much larger clone differs by one base, so this may be a read error. Lacking the conserved final phenylalanine or tryptophan, this CDR3 likely reflects a read error. The rearrangement uses TRBV29-1 and TRBJ2-7; 12 nucleotides match TRBD2. Trimming cost V 8 bases and J 5 bases; bases outside gene matches: 7. CDR1 and CDR2 from the germline V gene are SQVTM and ANQGSEA. The CDR3 sequence is 13 residues long. The CDR3 DNA is TGCAGCACGACTAGCGGGAGTTTCCACGAGCAGTACTCC. Its protein product is CSTTSGSFHEQYS.

For this clonotype: A read error may explain this, as a much larger clone is one base away. The chain has TRBV12-3 or TRBV12-4 and TRBJ1-2; perhaps TRBD1 as D (6 bases). The CDR3 loop spans 14 amino acids. The ends were cut back, 8 bases at V and 0 bases at J, with 13 bases in the middle. The CDR3 DNA reads as TGTGCCAGCGCTCCGGGGGCCACTAACTATGGCTACACCTTC. This gives the protein CASAPGATNYGYTF.

There are many counts of this clonotype. This chain joins TRBV6-1 and TRBJ2-1; TRBD2 matches 14 bases. Per the germline V gene, CDR1 is MNHNS and CDR2 is SASEGT. The CDR3 sequence is 19 residues long. V lost 4 bases, J lost 2 bases, and 10 bases stayed unmatched. The CDR3 here is CASSAGLAGGTNTYNEQFF. In nucleotides, the CDR3 is TGTGCCAGCAGTGCCGGACTAGCGGGAGGAACAAACACCTACAATGAGCAGTTCTTC.

This clonotype was seen many times. The chain is built from TRBV11-2 and TRBJ2-1; D remains unclear. Per the germline V gene, CDR1 is SGHAT and CDR2 is FQNNGV. Trimming stripped 2 bases from V and 7 bases from J, with 6 bases between. The length of the CDR3 is 12 residues. CDR3 bases: TGTGCCAGCAGCTTATGGCGGAATGAGCAGTTCTTC. This translates into CASSLWRNEQFF.

Turning to this clonotype: One end of the junction varies from germline; a read error may be responsible. The chain combines TRBV4-1 with TRBJ1-3; no firm D call. The CDR3 consists of 16 residues. The germline V gene encodes CDR1 MGHRA and CDR2 YSYEKL. The CDR3 spells CASNQLVERSGNTIYF. The CDR3 coding sequence is TGCGCCAGCAACCAATTGGTGGAAAGGTCTGGAAACACCATATATTTT.

This chain links TRBV11-2 with TRBJ2-5; D is perhaps TRBD1 or TRBD2 (5 bases each). There are 13 residues in the CDR3. CDR1 is SGHAT, CDR2 FQNNGV, per germline. CDR3 coding DNA: TGTGACAGTAGCCCCCATGGGGGTGAGACCCAGTACTTC. It yields the protein CDSSPHGGETQYF. The whole variable domain, remainder taken from reference TRBV11-2 and TRBJ2-5, is EAGVAQSPRYKIIEKRQSVAFWCNPISGHATLYWYQQILGQGPKLLIQFQNNGVVDDSQLPKDRFSAERLKGVDSTLKIQPAKLEDSAVYLCDSSPHGGETQYFGPGTRLLVL.

Worth noting for this clonotype: A junction end diverges from the germline sequence, so it may reflect a read error. This chain connects TRBV5-4 to TRBJ2-7, with TRBD1 identical over 11 bases. The CDR3 length is 16 residues. Germline V lookup: CDR1 SGHNT, CDR2 YYREEE (reference sequence). The CDR3: CVSSPQSGTGGYEQYF. Written as DNA, the CDR3 is TGTGTCAGCAGCCCCCAATCCGGGACAGGGGGCTACGAGCAGTACTTC.

The chain employs TRBV11-1 and TRBJ1-1; D gene ambiguous. V shed 3 bases and J shed 8 bases, with 16 bases lying between them. Looked up from germline, CDR1 is SGHAT and CDR2 is FQDESV (reference sequence). The CDR3 runs to 14 residues. The CDR3 spells CASSFGQRITEAFF. CDR3 DNA: TGTGCCAGCAGCTTCGGCCAGAGGATCACGGAAGCTTTCTTT.

Points on this clonotype: One junction end does not reproduce the germline sequence, and a read error may be involved. The V and J genes are TRBV29-1 and TRBJ1-2; the match to TRBD1 covers 12 bases. From germline, CDR1 is SQVTM and CDR2 ANQGSEA. The CDR3 contains 15 residues. DNA of the CDR3: TGCATCGTTGGTCGTTGGGACAGGGGGCGGATTGGTTACACCTTC. It translates to CIVGRWDRGRIGYTF.

Concerning this clonotype: The CDR3 end shows no conserved phenylalanine or tryptophan, and so a read error is likely. In DNA form, the CDR3 reads TGTGCAAGCAGTCGGGACGCCAACGTCCTGACTTCC. It yields the protein CASSRDANVLTS. The rearrangement uses TRBV6-6 and TRBJ2-6, with D perhaps being TRBD1 or TRBD2 (5 bases each). This CDR3 has 12 amino acids. The germline V gene encodes CDR1 MNHNY and CDR2 SVGAGI (reference sequence).

V usage is TRBV5-5 and J usage is TRBJ1-1; 8 nucleotides agree with TRBD1. Germline V gene sequence: CDR1 SGHKS, CDR2 YYEKEE (reference sequence). The CDR3 extends over 15 amino acids. Losses at the gene ends were 4 bases for V and 5 bases for J; bases not matched to a gene: 10. CDR3 residues: CASSPRNRGMTEAFF. The CDR3 DNA sequence: TGTGCCAGCAGCCCCCGGAACAGGGGGATGACTGAAGCTTTCTTT.

The sample holds many counts of this clonotype. J is TRBJ2-6 and V is TRBV4-3; 9 bases agree with TRBD2. CDR3 length: 18 residues. Unmatched junction bases numbered 7, after V lost 0 bases and J lost 4 bases. CDR1 and CDR2 (germline): LGHNA, YSLEER. The CDR3 reads CASSQESGRSSGANVLTF. The CDR3 nucleotides read TGCGCCAGCAGCCAAGAAAGCGGGAGGTCTTCCGGGGCCAACGTCCTGACTTTC.

Notes on this clonotype: A much larger clone sits a single nucleotide away, making a read error possible. The chain carries TRBV7-8 and TRBJ2-7, with D hard to call. The CDR3 extends over 14 amino acids. The germline gives CDR1 SGHVS, CDR2 FQNEAQ. DNA of the CDR3: TGTGCCAGCAGAGCGACAACTTGGGGTGGCGAGCAGTGCTTC. Translating it yields CASRATTWGGEQCF.

The V gene is TRBV11-2, the J gene TRBJ2-1; D is ambiguous. CDR1 and CDR2 (germline): SGHAT, FQNNGV. Trimming left V 1 base short and J 7 bases short, with 14 bases between. The CDR3 is made up of 15 amino acids. The CDR3 reads CASSLVLLSCNEQFF. The CDR3 DNA reads TGTGCCAGCAGCTTAGTCCTCCTCTCCTGTAATGAGCAGTTCTTC. The variable domain in full, completed from reference TRBV11-2 and TRBJ2-1, reads EAGVAQSPRYKIIEKRQSVAFWCNPISGHATLYWYQQILGQGPKLLIQFQNNGVVDDSQLPKDRFSAERLKGVDSTLKIQPAKLEDSAVYLCASSLVLLSCNEQFFGPGTRLTVL.

To note about this clonotype: A read error may produce the germline difference seen at one junction end. The chain uses TRBV2 and TRBJ1-6; D is ambiguous. The germline V gene encodes CDR1 SNHLY and CDR2 FYNNEI. The CDR3 is 12 residues long. In DNA form, the CDR3 reads TGTGCCGGCAGTGACGGTAGTTCACCCCTCCACTTT. The encoded protein is CAGSDGSSPLHF.

The chain couples TRBV6-4 to TRBJ2-1, with D unresolved. Per the germline V gene, CDR1 is MRHNA and CDR2 is SNTAGT. This CDR3 comprises 13 residues. V was shortened by 5 bases and J by 6 bases, with 11 bases between the two germline ends. CDR3 loop: CASSIVDGNEQFF. CDR3 coding DNA: TGTGCCAGCAGTATCGTGGACGGCAATGAGCAGTTCTTC.

To note about this clonotype: A clone one base away is much larger, so this may be a read error. This chain connects TRBV12-3 or TRBV12-4 to TRBJ2-1; a possible D gene is TRBD1 (5 bases). CDR3 length: 14 amino acids. The V and J ends lost 5 bases and 10 bases respectively, with 18 bases between them. The CDR3 DNA sequence: TGTGCCAGCAGTCCTCTGTCCCAGGCAGGGGAGCAGTTCTTC. Translated, it gives CASSPLSQAGEQFF.

This chain joins TRBV11-1 and TRBJ2-3; 11 nucleotides agree with TRBD2. The CDR3 is made up of 16 amino acids. Per germline, CDR1 SGHAT and CDR2 FQDESV (reference sequence). With 5 bases clipped from V and 6 bases from J, the junction kept 10 bases outside the gene matches. CDR3 nucleotides: TGTGCCAGCAGCCTGGGACTAGCGGTAGCCAGGGATACGCAGTATTTT. Amino acids: CASSLGLAVARDTQYF.

About this clonotype: This CDR3 fails to terminate in the conserved phenylalanine or tryptophan, so it likely reflects a read error. The V call is TRBV11-2, the J call TRBJ1-1; D remains ambiguous. Germline V gives CDR1 SGHAT, CDR2 FQNNGV. V was trimmed by 1 base and J by 5 bases, leaving 11 bases between them. This CDR3 region has 14 residues. CDR3 sequence: CASSLGTGRTEAFL. CDR3 DNA: TGTGCCAGCAGCTTAGGAACGGGAAGGACTGAAGCTTTCCTT.

There are a few counts of this clonotype. One end of the junction varies from germline; a read error may be responsible. V is TRBV14 and J is TRBJ2-2; D not certain. The CDR3 is 13 amino acids. Germline CDR1 is SGHDN and CDR2 is FVKESK. This CDR3 is CASIQVAAGELFF. The CDR3 DNA is TGTGCCAGCATCCAAGTCGCGGCCGGGGAGCTGTTTTTT.